The clone carrying this T cell receptor beta chain came up many times. As yet, its antigen is unknown. The sample originates from a study of neurological immune-mediated disorders. Whole-study findings and limits: The absence of shared CDR3 amino acid sequences among expanded clones across subjects suggests private repertoires in all groups.

The starting material, 2 million PBMCs stored at -80 C, gave rise to the unsorted libraries. The trim removed 3 bases at V and 2 bases at J, leaving 7 bases unmatched. The CDR3 covers 16 residues. Germline CDR1 GTSNPN, CDR2 SVGIG (reference sequence). MiXCR was run by TCRdb on the 5' RACE reads, yielding one entry per CDR3 protein. This sample has about 29,000 distinct CDR3 sequences, with roughly an eighth found just once. The receptor's source is a woman in her fifties or sixties in good health. Sequences were obtained from PBMCs. The chain employs TRBV30 and TRBJ2-5; TRBD2 aligns across 12 bases. The chain's CDR3 is CAWSSETSGGQETQYF. CDR3 bases: TGTGCCTGGAGCTCAGAGACTAGCGGGGGTCAAGAGACCCAGTACTTC.